This T cell receptor (beta chain) was obtained from a study of T cell changes during pregnancy in multiple sclerosis. The table came from immunoSEQ multiplex PCR; TCRdb's copy has only in-frame clones and leaves some out. The data contain about 57,000 clones, 70% to 90% of them singletons. Germline CDR1 and CDR2: SGHTA and FQGNSA. Trimming left V 5 bases short and J 9 bases short, with 14 bases between. The CDR3 loop spans 13 amino acids. This chain connects TRBV7-2 to TRBJ2-1; a possible D gene is TRBD1 (6 bases). This receptor was identified in a female donor with multiple sclerosis, enrolled in a pregnancy study. This specimen was peripheral blood, taken after pregnancy. CDR3 DNA: TGTGCCAGCAGCCCAATCACAGGGAGTGAGCAGTTCTTC. Translation: CASSPITGSEQFF.